This record looks at one TCR beta chain sequence and its context. Its specificity is not known. The targeted sequencing depth was 1 in 200,000 to 1 in 1 million T cells. Measured with immunoSEQ multiplex PCR; TCRdb has only the in-frame clones, and not every one. Of some 130,000 clones listed, 75% to 90% are singletons. The CDR3 runs to 14 residues. V gave up 5 bases and J gave up 8 bases; unmatched junction bases: 7. Per germline, CDR1 SGHAT and CDR2 FQNNGV. The sample comes from a study of cytotoxic CD8 clonotypes in ibrutinib-treated CLL. Study-wide context: Samples yielded averages of some 250,000 productive templates and 90,000 to 95,000 productive rearrangements.

General study findings and limits: Clonality was higher at ibrutinib response and returned toward baseline at progression. Clonality at baseline surpassed age-matched healthy donors and tracked circulating CD8+ T-cell counts.

The sequence was collected from a human donor with chronic lymphocytic leukemia. The sequences come from PBMCs, collected after 24 months of ibrutinib treatment. V gene TRBV11-2 combines with J gene TRBJ2-4, with TRBD1 matching 9 bases. As DNA, the CDR3 is TGTGCCAGCAGCCGCCGGGACAGGGATCACATTCAGTACTTC. It is translated as CASSRRDRDHIQYF.